This T cell receptor (beta chain) was obtained from a study of memory CD4+ T cells and cytomegalovirus serostatus. In regard to this clone: Its matching antigen is unknown.

Single viable CD3+CD4+CD8-CD45RO+ cells were sorted as the memory CD4+ T cells. Assay: immunoSEQ multiplex PCR; the TCRdb copy retains only in-frame clones and omits some. The sample has under 45,000 clones; 60% to 85% are singletons. Whole-study findings and limits: Each of approximately 73 CMV-associated TCRbeta sequences occurred in one to five individuals.

Trimming shortened V by 0 bases and J by 2 bases, and 7 bases separated the two germline ends. Germline V lookup: CDR1 LGHNT, CDR2 FRNRAP. The CDR3 runs to 15 residues. The V gene is TRBV12-5, the J gene TRBJ2-2; tentatively, D is TRBD1 (6 bases). Sequencing used memory CD4+ T cells from blood. The clonotype comes from an adult in good health and CMV-seronegative. The CDR3 DNA is TGTGCTAGTGGTTTGGTACAGGGTAACACCGGGGAGCTGTTTTTT. Encoded protein: CASGLVQGNTGELFF.